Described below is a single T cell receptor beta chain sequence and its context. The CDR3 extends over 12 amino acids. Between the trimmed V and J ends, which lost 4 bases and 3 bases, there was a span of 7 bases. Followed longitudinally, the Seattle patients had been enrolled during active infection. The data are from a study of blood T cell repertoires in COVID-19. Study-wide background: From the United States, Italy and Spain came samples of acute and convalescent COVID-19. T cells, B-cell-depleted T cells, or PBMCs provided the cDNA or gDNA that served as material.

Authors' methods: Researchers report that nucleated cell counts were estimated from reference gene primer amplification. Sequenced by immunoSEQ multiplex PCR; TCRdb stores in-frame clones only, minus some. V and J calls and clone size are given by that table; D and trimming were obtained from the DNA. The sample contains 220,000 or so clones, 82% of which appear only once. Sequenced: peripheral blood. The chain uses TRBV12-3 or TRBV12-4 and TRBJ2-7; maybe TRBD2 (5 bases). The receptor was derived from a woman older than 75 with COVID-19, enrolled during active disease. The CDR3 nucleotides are TGTGCCAGCAGTTGGGCGGGCTACGAGCAGTACTTC. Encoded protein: CASSWAGYEQYF.